Shown below are 30 T cell receptor beta chains from a single sample sequenced in a study of vaccination and CD4 T cells after COVID-19. Time point defined: late sampling 161 to 241 days after vaccination in a few convalescent patients. Treatment noted: roughly 10-day PBMC culture with coronavirus spike peptide pools or control peptides (ViraFEST assay). Their antigens remain unidentified. Cultured CD4+ T cell DNA was sequenced using the Oncomine TCR Beta short-read assay. TCRdb itself ran the PCR reads through MiXCR, one entry per CDR3 protein. The sample lists 15,000 to 20,000 distinct CDR3 sequences, roughly 49% seen once, with about 20% in the top ten. This specimen was CD4+ T cells from blood, cultured in vitro, taken about 7 months after SARS-CoV-2 vaccination. The receptors here all came from a human donor who had recovered from COVID-19.

This clonotype was picked up a small number of times. The chain is built from TRBV20-1 and TRBJ1-2; 8 nucleotides match TRBD1. The CDR3 contains 13 residues. The trim removed 3 bases at V and 0 bases at J, leaving 0 bases unmatched. Germline V CDR1 and CDR2: DFQATT, SNEGSKA (reference sequence). CDR3 protein: CSARGQANYGYTF. The CDR3 DNA is TGCAGTGCTAGGGGACAGGCTAACTATGGCTACACCTTC.

CDR3 residues: CASSLTGTRGETQYF. The CDR3 nucleotides are TGTGCCAGCAGCTTAACTGGGACGAGAGGAGAGACCCAGTACTTC. The J gene is TRBJ2-5, the V gene TRBV7-3; D may be TRBD1 or TRBD2 (5 bases each). Germline-derived CDR1 and CDR2 are SGHTA and FQGTGA. This CDR3 spans 15 amino acids. V lost 0 bases, J lost 4 bases, and 12 bases lay in between. The variable domain in full, completed from reference TRBV7-3 and TRBJ2-5, reads GAGVSQTPSNKVTEKGKYVELRCDPISGHTALYWYRQSLGQGPEFLIYFQGTGAADDSGLPNDRFFAVRPEGSVSTLKIQRTERGDSAVYLCASSLTGTRGETQYFGPGTRLLVL.

Worth noting for this clonotype: Mismatch with germline at one junction end may stem from a read error. J is TRBJ2-1 and V is TRBV6-1; 9 bases align to TRBD1. Germline CDR1 and CDR2: MNHNS and SASEGT. This CDR3 spans 10 amino acids. The CDR3 nucleotides read TGTGCCGCCGGGGACAGGGTTTTTTCGTTC. Its translation is CAAGDRVFSF.

The chain recombines TRBV6-1 with TRBJ2-5; possible D gene TRBD2, 6 bases. Germline assignment: CDR1 MNHNS and CDR2 SASEGT. The CDR3 runs 15 residues. The V and J ends lost 4 bases and 2 bases respectively, with 14 bases between them. The CDR3 sequence is CASSATRAGQETQYF. The DNA for the CDR3 is TGTGCCAGCAGTGCTACAAGGGCGGGACAAGAGACCCAGTACTTC.

This clonotype came up a few times. J is TRBJ2-2 and V is TRBV15; weak D call: TRBD1 (5 bases). Trimming removed 0 bases at V and 7 bases at J, with 15 bases between. The germline V gene has CDR1 LNHNV and CDR2 YYDKDF (reference sequence). The CDR3 is made up of 16 amino acids. As DNA, the CDR3 is TGTGCCACCAGCAGAGATCCCCAGAGTACAGGCGGGGAGCTGTTTTTT. It is translated as CATSRDPQSTGGELFF. Filled out from reference TRBV15 and TRBJ2-2, the complete variable domain reads DAMVIQNPRYQVTQFGKPVTLSCSQTLNHNVMYWYQQKSSQAPKLLFHYYDKDFNNEADTPDNFQSRRPNTSFCFLDIRSPGLGDTAMYLCATSRDPQSTGGELFFGEGSRLTVL.

This chain joins TRBV27 and TRBJ2-5; the match to TRBD2 covers 8 bases. V was clipped by 6 bases and J by 2 bases; unmatched bases: 17. Per germline, CDR1 MNHEY and CDR2 SMNVEV (reference sequence). The CDR3 extends over 18 amino acids. The CDR3 is CASSPRIPASGRQETQYF. The CDR3 nucleotides read TGTGCCAGCAGCCCACGTATCCCGGCTAGCGGGCGTCAAGAGACCCAGTACTTC.

V usage is TRBV5-1 and J usage is TRBJ2-7, with TRBD1 matching 8 bases. Germline V gives CDR1 SGHRS, CDR2 YFSETQ. CDR3 length: 14 residues. V was pared by 1 base and J by 4 bases, with 4 bases of the junction left unmatched. CDR3 nucleotide sequence: TGCGCCAGCAGCTTGAGAGGACAGGGTTACGAGCAGTACTTC. This codes for CASSLRGQGYEQYF.

This clonotype came up a few times. This chain uses TRBV6-5 with TRBJ2-2, with D tentatively TRBD2 (5 bases). V lost 3 bases and J lost 6, with 17 bases in between. The CDR3 is made up of 16 amino acids. CDR1 is MNHEY, CDR2 SVGAGI, per germline. The chain's CDR3 is CASSYGPPASPGELFF. DNA of the CDR3: TGTGCCAGCAGTTATGGGCCCCCCGCTAGCCCCGGGGAGCTGTTTTTT.

The rearrangement uses TRBV20-1 and TRBJ2-4; possibly TRBD1 or TRBD2 for D (6 bases each). Germline CDR1 and CDR2: DFQATT and SNEGSKA (reference sequence). V was trimmed by 3 bases and J by 8 bases, leaving 20 bases between them. The CDR3 runs 15 residues. The CDR3 DNA reads TGCAGTGCTAGCGGGGGCTTGGGGGTCGGGGACATTCAGTACTTC. Protein sequence: CSASGGLGVGDIQYF.

The rearrangement joins TRBV2 to TRBJ1-2, with D possibly being TRBD1 (5 bases). Germline values: CDR1 SNHLY, CDR2 FYNNEI. V was shortened by 2 bases and J by 8 bases, with 12 bases between the two germline ends. This CDR3 has 13 amino acids. CDR3 region: CASSEQGSRGYTF. CDR3 in DNA: TGTGCCAGCAGTGAACAGGGCTCAAGGGGCTACACCTTC.

The rearrangement uses TRBV6-5 and TRBJ1-1; the D is unclear. The germline V gene has CDR1 MNHEY and CDR2 SVGAGI. CDR3 size: 11 residues. Trimming removed 2 bases at V and 6 bases at J, with 4 bases between. This CDR3 is CASSYPAEAFF. CDR3 DNA sequence: TGTGCCAGCAGTTACCCCGCTGAAGCTTTCTTT.

In its sample, this clonotype was seen a few times. This chain links TRBV19 with TRBJ1-2; D not certain. The CDR3 is 17 residues long. Trimming shortened V by 2 bases and J by 1 base, and 17 bases separated the two germline ends. CDR1 LNHDA and CDR2 SQIVND come from the germline V gene (reference sequence). CDR3 in DNA: TGTGCCAGTAGTATACAAATTTCCGGGTACGGTAACTATGGCTACACCTTC. Translation gives CASSIQISGYGNYGYTF.

Here the CDR3 reads CASSLEWGAGGARETQYF. CDR3 DNA: TGTGCCAGCAGCTTAGAGTGGGGAGCGGGGGGGGCTCGGGAGACCCAGTACTTC. The chain has TRBV11-2 and TRBJ2-5; 10 bases agree with TRBD2. Germline V gene lookup returns CDR1 SGHAT and CDR2 FQNNGV. The CDR3 loop spans 18 amino acids. J was trimmed by 5 bases and V by 0 bases; bases with no gene match: 12.

The V gene is TRBV6-1, the J gene TRBJ2-1; D is uncertain. The CDR3 consists of 14 residues. Germline V gives CDR1 MNHNS, CDR2 SASEGT. The V gene lost 2 bases and the J gene lost 4 bases, with 9 bases spanning the gap. The CDR3 DNA follows: TGTGCCAGCAGTGAAATAGACGGGTACAATGAGCAGTTCTTC. Translated: CASSEIDGYNEQFF.

This clonotype was found once. The chain joins TRBV10-3 to TRBJ1-1; D gene ambiguous. Deletions cut 5 bases from V and 1 base from J, with 14 bases between. Germline V gives CDR1 ENHRY, CDR2 SYGVKD. This CDR3 contains 15 residues. Here the CDR3 reads CAISKTGPQNTEAFF. The DNA for the CDR3 is TGTGCCATCAGTAAAACCGGGCCACAGAACACTGAAGCTTTCTTT.

The J gene is TRBJ2-1, the V gene TRBV6-1, with 11 positions matching TRBD2. The V and J ends lost 6 bases and 1 base, in that order; junction bases with no gene match: 5. The CDR3 length is 16 residues. CDR1 and CDR2 from the germline V gene are MNHNS and SASEGT. The CDR3, as DNA: TGTGCCAGCAGACCTTTAGCGGGGGGGTCCTACAATGAGCAGTTCTTC. It encodes CASRPLAGGSYNEQFF.

The chain is built from TRBV19 and TRBJ2-3, with 11 bases aligning to TRBD2. In germline, CDR1 is LNHDA, CDR2 SQIVND (reference sequence). The CDR3 spans 17 residues. Trimming removed 5 bases from V and 1 base from J; junction bases left unmatched: 8. CDR3 DNA sequence: TGTGCCAGTAGTTCCAGACTAGCGGGGATCCGCACAGATACGCAGTATTTT. Protein product: CASSSRLAGIRTDTQYF.

The V and J genes are TRBV6-5 and TRBJ2-1, with 9 nucleotides matching TRBD1. Germline V lookup: CDR1 MNHEY, CDR2 SVGAGI. The trim removed 2 bases at V and 8 bases at J, leaving 13 bases unmatched. CDR3 length: 17 residues. The CDR3 spells CASSYRMPGTGMDEQFF. The DNA for the CDR3 is TGTGCCAGCAGTTACAGAATGCCCGGGACAGGGATGGATGAGCAGTTCTTC.

This chain connects TRBV6-1 to TRBJ2-5; no firm D call. The CDR3 consists of 15 residues. V lost 3 bases to trimming and J lost 2 bases, with 13 bases between them. Germline values: CDR1 MNHNS, CDR2 SASEGT. The CDR3 spells CASSEIPELQETQYF. The CDR3 bases are TGTGCCAGCAGTGAGATCCCCGAACTACAAGAGACCCAGTACTTC.

As for this clonotype: This clone may be a read error of a much larger clone one base away. The genes are TRBV2 and TRBJ2-7; 7 positions agree with TRBD1. The CDR3 covers 13 residues. Germline V gives CDR1 SNHLY, CDR2 FYNNEI. V shed 7 bases, J shed 8 bases, and the junction held 11 bases outside the gene matches. CDR3 nucleotides: TGTGCCAGCAAGAACAGGGGTAGCGACAAGCAGTACTTC. Its translation: CASKNRGSDKQYF.

This clonotype turned up a few times. The CDR3 here is CSAPSQETQYF. CDR3 coding DNA: TGCAGTGCCCCCTCACAGGAGACCCAGTACTTC. The chain couples TRBV20-1 to TRBJ2-5; D is undetermined. This CDR3 has 11 amino acids. The germline V gene encodes CDR1 DFQATT and CDR2 SNEGSKA (reference sequence). The V and J ends lost 6 bases and 5 bases respectively, with 10 bases between them.

V gene TRBV20-1 combines with J gene TRBJ1-5, with 7 positions matching TRBD1. The length of the CDR3 is 13 residues. V shed 7 bases and J 2 bases; nucleotides not matched to a gene: 5. CDR1 and CDR2 from the germline V gene are DFQATT and SNEGSKA (reference sequence). The CDR3, as DNA: TGCAGTGGAACAGGGGACCGCAATCAGCCCCAGCATTTT. This codes for CSGTGDRNQPQHF.

This clonotype was observed a few times. The V and J genes are TRBV7-2 and TRBJ1-1, with D tentatively TRBD1 (6 bases). The V end lost 5 bases, the J end lost 12 bases, and 16 bases lay between the germline ends. The CDR3 runs 12 residues. CDR1 SGHTA and CDR2 FQGNSA come from the germline V gene. The CDR3: CASSLGPGTTFF. The CDR3 DNA reads TGTGCCAGCAGCCTAGGTCCGGGGACAACTTTCTTT.

The chain links TRBV7-6 to TRBJ2-5; D might be TRBD2 (5 bases). This CDR3 is 15 amino acids long. Germline CDR1 SGHVS, CDR2 FNYEAQ. V lost 5 bases, J lost 4 bases, and 17 bases lay in between. CDR3 sequence reads: CASSTLGEGRETQYF. CDR3 bases: TGTGCCAGCAGCACCCTCGGCGAGGGTCGAGAGACCCAGTACTTC.

The V gene is TRBV30, the J gene TRBJ2-4; D is perhaps TRBD2 (6 bases). Deletions cut 0 bases from V and 0 bases from J, with 15 bases between. Germline assignment: CDR1 GTSNPN and CDR2 SVGIG (reference sequence). This CDR3 has 17 residues. The CDR3 region has the DNA TGTGCCTGGAGTGTATGGGGGGAAAGCATAGCCAAAAACATTCAGTACTTC. Amino acid sequence: CAWSVWGESIAKNIQYF. Combining the CDR3 with reference TRBV30 and TRBJ2-4 gives the whole variable domain SQTIHQWPATLVQPVGSPLSLECTVEGTSNPNLYWYRQAAGRGLQLLFYSVGIGQISSEVPQNLSASRPQDRQFILSSKKLLLSDSGFYLCAWSVWGESIAKNIQYFGAGTRLSVL.

In this sample, this clonotype turned up a few times. The V and J genes are TRBV19 and TRBJ1-2; D is uncertain. This CDR3 has 12 amino acids. Per the germline V gene, CDR1 is LNHDA and CDR2 is SQIVND (reference sequence). V was cut by 9 bases and J by 5 bases, with 13 bases left in between. CDR3 region: CASSRTAYGYTF. The CDR3 DNA sequence: TGTGCCAGCTCCAGGACGGCGTATGGCTACACCTTC.

V and J are TRBV5-4 and TRBJ2-1, with 11 bases aligning to TRBD2. The CDR3 has 15 residues. Per germline, CDR1 SGHNT and CDR2 YYREEE (reference sequence). The J segment lost 9 bases and the V segment lost 0 bases, leaving 5 bases of the junction unmatched. The CDR3 region is CASSLELAGVSEQFF. The DNA for the CDR3 is TGTGCCAGCAGCTTGGAACTAGCGGGGGTGAGTGAGCAGTTCTTC.

The gene calls are TRBV20-1 and TRBJ1-2; TRBD1 matches at 7 bases. With 1 base clipped from V and 9 bases from J, the junction kept 14 bases outside the gene matches. This CDR3 has 15 amino acids. CDR1 is DFQATT, CDR2 SNEGSKA, per germline (reference sequence). In DNA, the CDR3 is TGCAGTGCTAGAGTAGTAGAACAGGGGAAAACCTGCTACACCTTC. Translated, it gives CSARVVEQGKTCYTF.

This clonotype appeared a few times. V gene TRBV6-1 combines with J gene TRBJ1-2, with 7 bases identical to TRBD1. The CDR3 contains 13 residues. Germline CDR1 is MNHNS and CDR2 is SASEGT. V shed 7 bases, J shed 4 bases, and the junction held 6 bases outside the gene matches. The CDR3 coding sequence is TGTGCCAGCAAACCGACAGGGTCCTATGGCTACACCTTC. Protein sequence: CASKPTGSYGYTF.

The CDR3 coding sequence is TGCAGTGCTAGAGATTCGAGGAGCGGGAGGGCCACCCACGAGCAGTACTTC. Protein: CSARDSRSGRATHEQYF. The chain uses TRBV20-1 and TRBJ2-7, with TRBD2 matching over 10 bases. The germline V gene encodes CDR1 DFQATT and CDR2 SNEGSKA (reference sequence). The CDR3 is 17 residues long. V shed 0 bases and J 5 bases; nucleotides not matched to a gene: 13.